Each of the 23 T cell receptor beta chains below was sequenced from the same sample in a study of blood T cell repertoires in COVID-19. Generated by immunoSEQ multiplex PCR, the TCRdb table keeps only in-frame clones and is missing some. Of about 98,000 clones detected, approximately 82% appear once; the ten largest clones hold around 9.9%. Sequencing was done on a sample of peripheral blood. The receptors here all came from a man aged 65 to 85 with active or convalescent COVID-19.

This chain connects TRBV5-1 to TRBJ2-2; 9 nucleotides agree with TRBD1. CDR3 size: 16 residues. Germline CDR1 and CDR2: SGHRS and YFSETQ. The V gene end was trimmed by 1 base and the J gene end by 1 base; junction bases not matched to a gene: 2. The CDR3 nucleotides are TGCGCCAGCAGCTTGACGACAGGGGGGAACACCGGGGAGCTGTTTTTT. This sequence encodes CASSLTTGGNTGELFF.

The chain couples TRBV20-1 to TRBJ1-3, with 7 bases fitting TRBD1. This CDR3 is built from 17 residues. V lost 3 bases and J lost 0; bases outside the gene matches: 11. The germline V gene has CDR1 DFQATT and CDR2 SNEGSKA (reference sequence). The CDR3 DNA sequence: TGCAGTGCTAGTGAGGTAGGAGACAGGGACTCTGGAAACACCATATATTTT. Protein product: CSASEVGDRDSGNTIYF.

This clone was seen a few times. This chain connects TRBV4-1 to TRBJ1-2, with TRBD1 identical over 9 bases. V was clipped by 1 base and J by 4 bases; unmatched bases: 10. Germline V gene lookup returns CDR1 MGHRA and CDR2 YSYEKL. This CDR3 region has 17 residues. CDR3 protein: CASSQGPPQGAGYGYTF. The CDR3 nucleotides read TGCGCCAGCAGCCAAGGCCCGCCACAGGGGGCCGGCTATGGCTACACCTTC.

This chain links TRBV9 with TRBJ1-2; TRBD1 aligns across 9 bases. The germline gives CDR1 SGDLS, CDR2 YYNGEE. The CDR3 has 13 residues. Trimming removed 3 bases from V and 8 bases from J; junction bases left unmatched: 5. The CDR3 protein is CASSDGQGYGYTF. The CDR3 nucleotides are TGTGCCAGCAGCGACGGACAGGGGTACGGCTACACCTTC.

The CDR3: CASSSTGYEQYF. DNA for the CDR3: TGTGCCAGCAGCTCCACCGGCTACGAGCAGTACTTC. The chain recombines TRBV7-9 with TRBJ2-7; D call uncertain. This CDR3 has 12 amino acids. Trimming took 4 bases from V and 3 from J, leaving 7 bases between them. Per germline, CDR1 SEHNR and CDR2 FQNEAQ (reference sequence). Variable domain in full (rest from reference TRBV7-9 and TRBJ2-7): DTGVSQNPRHKITKRGQNVTFRCDPISEHNRLYWYRQTLGQGPEFLTYFQNEAQLEKSRLLSDRFSAERPKGSFSTLEIQRTEQGDSAMYLCASSSTGYEQYFGPGTRLTVT.

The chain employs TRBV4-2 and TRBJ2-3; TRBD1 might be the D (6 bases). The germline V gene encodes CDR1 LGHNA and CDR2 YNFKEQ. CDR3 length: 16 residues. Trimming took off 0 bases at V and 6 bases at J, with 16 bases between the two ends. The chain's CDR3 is CASSQDLWGLGDTQYF. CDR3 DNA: TGTGCCAGCAGCCAAGATCTTTGGGGGCTTGGGGATACGCAGTATTTT.

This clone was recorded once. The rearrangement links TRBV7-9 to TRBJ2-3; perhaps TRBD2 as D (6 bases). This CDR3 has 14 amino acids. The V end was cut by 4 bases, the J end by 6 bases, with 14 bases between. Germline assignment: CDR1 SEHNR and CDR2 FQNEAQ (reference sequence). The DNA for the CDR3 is TGTGCCAGCAGCTCCCTGGGGGGACGGGATACGCAGTATTTT. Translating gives CASSSLGGRDTQYF.

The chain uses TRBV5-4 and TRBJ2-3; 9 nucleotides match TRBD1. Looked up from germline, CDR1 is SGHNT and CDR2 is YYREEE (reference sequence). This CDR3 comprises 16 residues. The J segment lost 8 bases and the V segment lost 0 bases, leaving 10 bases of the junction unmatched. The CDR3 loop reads CASSLGGTGRLGTQYF. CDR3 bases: TGTGCCAGCAGCTTGGGCGGGACAGGGAGGTTGGGTACGCAGTATTTT.

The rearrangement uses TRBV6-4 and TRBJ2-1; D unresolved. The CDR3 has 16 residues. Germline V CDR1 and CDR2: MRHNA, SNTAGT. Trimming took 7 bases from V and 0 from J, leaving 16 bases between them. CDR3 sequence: CASTVNFPSSYNEQFF. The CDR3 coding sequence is TGTGCCAGCACTGTGAACTTTCCGAGCTCCTACAATGAGCAGTTCTTC.

CDR3: CAWSTQPFSRLLTGELFF. The CDR3 nucleotides read TGTGCCTGGAGTACCCAACCATTCTCCCGTCTCCTAACCGGGGAGCTGTTTTTT. The chain couples TRBV30 to TRBJ2-2; D is ambiguous. There are 18 residues in the CDR3. CDR1 and CDR2 from the germline V gene are GTSNPN and SVGIG (reference sequence). The V end lost 2 bases, the J end lost 5 bases, and 24 bases lay between the germline ends. The full variable domain, rest sourced from reference TRBV30 and TRBJ2-2, is SQTIHQWPATLVQPVGSPLSLECTVEGTSNPNLYWYRQAAGRGLQLLFYSVGIGQISSEVPQNLSASRPQDRQFILSSKKLLLSDSGFYLCAWSTQPFSRLLTGELFFGEGSRLTVL.

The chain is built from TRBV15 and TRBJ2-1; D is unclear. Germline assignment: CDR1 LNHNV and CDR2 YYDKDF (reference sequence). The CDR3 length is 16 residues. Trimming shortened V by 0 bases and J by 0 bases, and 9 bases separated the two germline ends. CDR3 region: CATSRDLHSSYNEQFF. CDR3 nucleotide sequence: TGTGCCACCAGCAGAGATCTTCATAGCTCCTACAATGAGCAGTTCTTC.

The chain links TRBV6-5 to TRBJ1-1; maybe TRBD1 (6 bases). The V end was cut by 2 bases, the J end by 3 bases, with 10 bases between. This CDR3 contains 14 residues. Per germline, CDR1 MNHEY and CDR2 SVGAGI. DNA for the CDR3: TGTGCCAGCAGTTACGGGGGCGCCCACACTGAAGCTTTCTTT. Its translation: CASSYGGAHTEAFF.

The DNA of the CDR3 is TGTGCCAGCACCAATCAGGGGCTCGCTGGCGAAAAACTGTTTTTT. It codes for CASTNQGLAGEKLFF. V and J are TRBV7-9 and TRBJ1-4; tentatively, D is TRBD1 (6 bases). In germline, CDR1 is SEHNR, CDR2 FQNEAQ (reference sequence). V was pared by 7 bases and J by 8 bases, with 20 bases between. CDR3 length: 15 residues. The variable domain in full, completed from reference TRBV7-9 and TRBJ1-4, reads DTGVSQNPRHKITKRGQNVTFRCDPISEHNRLYWYRQTLGQGPEFLTYFQNEAQLEKSRLLSDRFSAERPKGSFSTLEIQRTEQGDSAMYLCASTNQGLAGEKLFFGSGTQLSVL.

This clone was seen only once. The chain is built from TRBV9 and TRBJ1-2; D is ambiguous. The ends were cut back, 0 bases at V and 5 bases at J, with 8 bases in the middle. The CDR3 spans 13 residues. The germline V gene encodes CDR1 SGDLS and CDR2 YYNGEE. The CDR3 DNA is TGTGCCAGCAGCGTAGATGACAAGTATGGCTACACCTTC. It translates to CASSVDDKYGYTF.

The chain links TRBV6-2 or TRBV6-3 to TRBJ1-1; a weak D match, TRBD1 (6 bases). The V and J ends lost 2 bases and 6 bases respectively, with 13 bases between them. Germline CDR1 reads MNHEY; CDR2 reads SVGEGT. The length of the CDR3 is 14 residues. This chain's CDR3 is CASSYPQGSSEAFF. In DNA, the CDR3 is TGTGCCAGCAGTTACCCACAGGGCTCATCTGAAGCTTTCTTT.

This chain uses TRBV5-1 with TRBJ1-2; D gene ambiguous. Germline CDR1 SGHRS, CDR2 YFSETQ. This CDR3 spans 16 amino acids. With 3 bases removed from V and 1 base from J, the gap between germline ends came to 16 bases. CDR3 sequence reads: CASSSAGSGINYGYTF. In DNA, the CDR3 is TGCGCCAGCAGCTCGGCTGGTTCCGGGATTAACTATGGCTACACCTTC.

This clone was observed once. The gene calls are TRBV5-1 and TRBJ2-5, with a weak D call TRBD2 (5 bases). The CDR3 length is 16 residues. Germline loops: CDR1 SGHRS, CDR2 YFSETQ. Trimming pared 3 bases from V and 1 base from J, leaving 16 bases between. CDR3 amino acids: CASSSTRGWVQETQYF. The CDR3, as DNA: TGCGCCAGCAGCTCCACCCGGGGTTGGGTCCAAGAGACCCAGTACTTC.

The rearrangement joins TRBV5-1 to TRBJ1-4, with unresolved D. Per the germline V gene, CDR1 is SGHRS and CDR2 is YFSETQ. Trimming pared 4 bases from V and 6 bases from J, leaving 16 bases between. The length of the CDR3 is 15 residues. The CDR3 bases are TGCGCCAGCAGCCTGGCTGGGAGGTCCCATGAAAAACTGTTTTTT. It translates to CASSLAGRSHEKLFF.

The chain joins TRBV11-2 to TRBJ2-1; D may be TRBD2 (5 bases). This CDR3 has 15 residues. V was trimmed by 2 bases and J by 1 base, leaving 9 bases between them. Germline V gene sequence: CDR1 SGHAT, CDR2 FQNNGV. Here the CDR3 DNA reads TGTGCCAGCAGCTTATTGTTAGCGTCCTACAATGAGCAGTTCTTC. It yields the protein CASSLLLASYNEQFF. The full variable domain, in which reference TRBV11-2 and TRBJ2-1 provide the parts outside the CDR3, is EAGVAQSPRYKIIEKRQSVAFWCNPISGHATLYWYQQILGQGPKLLIQFQNNGVVDDSQLPKDRFSAERLKGVDSTLKIQPAKLEDSAVYLCASSLLLASYNEQFFGPGTRLTVL.

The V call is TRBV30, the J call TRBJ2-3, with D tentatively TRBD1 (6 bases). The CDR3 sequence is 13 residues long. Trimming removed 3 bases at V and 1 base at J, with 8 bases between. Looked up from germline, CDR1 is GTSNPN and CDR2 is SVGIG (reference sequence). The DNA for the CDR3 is TGTGCCTGGAGGGACAGCGGCACAGATACGCAGTATTTT. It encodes CAWRDSGTDTQYF.

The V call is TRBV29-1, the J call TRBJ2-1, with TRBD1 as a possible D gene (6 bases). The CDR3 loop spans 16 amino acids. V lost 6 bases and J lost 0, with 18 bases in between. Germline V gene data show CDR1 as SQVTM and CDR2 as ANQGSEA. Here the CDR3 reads CSVEPGDASSYNEQFF. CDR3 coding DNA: TGCAGCGTGGAACCAGGGGACGCCAGCTCCTACAATGAGCAGTTCTTC.

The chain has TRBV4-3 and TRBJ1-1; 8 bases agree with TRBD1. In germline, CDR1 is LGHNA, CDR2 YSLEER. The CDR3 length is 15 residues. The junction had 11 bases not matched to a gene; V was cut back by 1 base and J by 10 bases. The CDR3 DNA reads TGCGCCAGCAGCCAAGTAGGCCAGGGGGCTTTGGGAGCTTTCTTT. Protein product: CASSQVGQGALGAFF.

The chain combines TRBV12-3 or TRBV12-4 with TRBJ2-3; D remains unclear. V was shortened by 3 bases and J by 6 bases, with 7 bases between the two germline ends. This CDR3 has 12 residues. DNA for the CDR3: TGTGCCAGCAGTTTTAGCCGGGATACGCAGTATTTT. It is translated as CASSFSRDTQYF.